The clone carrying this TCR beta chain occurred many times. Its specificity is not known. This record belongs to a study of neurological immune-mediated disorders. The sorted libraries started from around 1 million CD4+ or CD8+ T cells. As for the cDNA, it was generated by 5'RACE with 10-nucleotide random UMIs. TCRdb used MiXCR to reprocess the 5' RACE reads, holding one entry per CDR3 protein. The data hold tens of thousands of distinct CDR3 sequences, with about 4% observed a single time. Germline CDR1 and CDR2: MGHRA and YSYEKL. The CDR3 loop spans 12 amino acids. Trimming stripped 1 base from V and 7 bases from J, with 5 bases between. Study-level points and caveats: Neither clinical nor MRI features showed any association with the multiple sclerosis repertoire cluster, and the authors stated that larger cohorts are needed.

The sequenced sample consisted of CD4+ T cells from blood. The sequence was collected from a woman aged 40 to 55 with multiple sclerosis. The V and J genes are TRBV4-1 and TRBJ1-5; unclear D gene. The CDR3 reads CASSQGGQPQHF. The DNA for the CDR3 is TGCGCCAGCAGCCAAGGGGGACAGCCCCAGCATTTT.